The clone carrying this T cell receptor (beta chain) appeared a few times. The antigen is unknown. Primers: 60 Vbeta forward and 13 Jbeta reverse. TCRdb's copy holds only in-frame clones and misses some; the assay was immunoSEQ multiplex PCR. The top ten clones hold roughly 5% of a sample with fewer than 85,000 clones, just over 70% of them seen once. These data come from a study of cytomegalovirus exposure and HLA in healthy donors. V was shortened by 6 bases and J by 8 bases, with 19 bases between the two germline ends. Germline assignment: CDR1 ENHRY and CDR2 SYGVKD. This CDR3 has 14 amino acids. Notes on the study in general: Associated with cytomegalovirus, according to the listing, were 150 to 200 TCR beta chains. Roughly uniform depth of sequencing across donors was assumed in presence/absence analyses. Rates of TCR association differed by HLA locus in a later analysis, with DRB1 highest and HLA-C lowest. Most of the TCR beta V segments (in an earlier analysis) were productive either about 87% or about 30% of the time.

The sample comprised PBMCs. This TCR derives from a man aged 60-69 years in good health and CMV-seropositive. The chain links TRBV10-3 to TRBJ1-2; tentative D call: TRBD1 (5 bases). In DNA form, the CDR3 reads TGTGCCATCAGAGAGCAGGACATCTCAGGGGGCTACACCTTC. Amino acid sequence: CAIREQDISGGYTF.